The 16 T cell receptor beta chains below all came from one sample that was sequenced in a study of blood T cell repertoires in COVID-19. The method was immunoSEQ multiplex PCR; TCRdb's version includes in-frame clones alone and lacks a portion of them. The data hold roughly 150,000 clones, with roughly 90% observed a single time. Sequenced: peripheral blood. The origin of the receptors is a man younger than 35 with COVID-19, enrolled during active disease.

This chain uses TRBV9 with TRBJ2-7; 8 bases are a match to TRBD1. Trimming cost V 3 bases and J 6 bases; bases outside gene matches: 8. This CDR3 is 14 amino acids long. CDR1 and CDR2 from the germline V gene are SGDLS and YYNGEE. The CDR3, as DNA: TGTGCCAGCAGCGCTGGACAGGGATGGGGCGAGCAGTACTTC. This encodes CASSAGQGWGEQYF. Based on the CDR3 plus reference TRBV9 and TRBJ2-7, the full variable domain is DSGVTQTPKHLITATGQRVTLRCSPRSGDLSVYWYQQSLDQGLQFLIQYYNGEERAKGNILERFSAQQFPDLHSELNLSSLELGDSALYFCASSAGQGWGEQYFGPGTRLTVT.

The chain combines TRBV13 with TRBJ2-2; D might be TRBD2 (5 bases). Germline assignment: CDR1 PRHDT and CDR2 FYEKMQ (reference sequence). Trimming pared 2 bases from V and 0 bases from J, leaving 7 bases between. This CDR3 has 15 residues. This chain's CDR3 is CASSLPGSNTGELFF. The CDR3 bases are TGTGCCAGCAGCTTACCGGGGTCGAACACCGGGGAGCTGTTTTTT.

The V and J genes are TRBV7-3 and TRBJ2-2; TRBD2 aligns across 8 bases. V was pared by 8 bases and J by 1 base, with 3 bases of the junction left unmatched. Germline V gene data show CDR1 as SGHTA and CDR2 as FQGTGA. The CDR3 loop spans 14 amino acids. The DNA for the CDR3 is TGTGCCAGCGGGGCGGGAGGGAACACCGGGGAGCTGTTTTTT. As protein: CASGAGGNTGELFF.

V usage is TRBV7-9 and J usage is TRBJ2-5; the D gene is possibly TRBD1 (6 bases). V lost 5 bases and J lost 1, with 11 bases in between. CDR1 and CDR2 from the germline V gene are SEHNR and FQNEAQ (reference sequence). The CDR3 runs 14 residues. CDR3 loop: CASSLQGSQETQYF. CDR3 coding DNA: TGTGCCAGCAGCCTACAGGGATCCCAAGAGACCCAGTACTTC.

The rearrangement links TRBV7-9 to TRBJ1-3, with D possibly matching TRBD1 (6 bases). CDR1 is SEHNR, CDR2 FQNEAQ, per germline (reference sequence). V shed 5 bases and J shed 6 bases, with 14 bases lying between them. This CDR3 has 14 amino acids. The DNA of the CDR3 is TGTGCCAGCAGCCATGACAGGTCGGCAAACACCATATATTTT. Its translation is CASSHDRSANTIYF.

The chain uses TRBV5-1 and TRBJ2-3; 10 bases map to TRBD2. The CDR3 totals 16 residues. Germline CDR1 and CDR2: SGHRS and YFSETQ. After removal of 3 bases from V and 2 bases from J, the junction contained 6 bases not matched to a gene. As DNA, the CDR3 is TGCGCCAGCAGCTCCAGACTAGCGGGCCTCACAGATACGCAGTATTTT. This translates into CASSSRLAGLTDTQYF.

The rearrangement uses TRBV18 and TRBJ2-1; TRBD2 aligns across 8 bases. Unmatched junction bases numbered 3, after V lost 0 bases and J lost 8 bases. Germline CDR1 and CDR2: KGHSH and LQKENI. This CDR3 contains 14 residues. This CDR3 is CASSPPGLEYEQFF. CDR3 nucleotide sequence: TGTGCCAGCTCACCACCGGGACTAGAGTATGAGCAGTTCTTC.

J is TRBJ2-1 and V is TRBV6-6; the D is unclear. CDR3 length: 13 residues. V was trimmed by 2 bases and J by 8 bases, leaving 10 bases between them. CDR1 is MNHNY, CDR2 SVGAGI, per germline (reference sequence). This CDR3 is CASSYQDLHEQFF. The CDR3 DNA follows: TGTGCCAGCAGTTACCAGGATCTTCATGAGCAGTTCTTC.

The chain has TRBV14 and TRBJ2-7, with TRBD2 as a possible D gene (5 bases). The CDR3 has 16 residues. CDR1 is SGHDN and CDR2 is FVKESK in the germline V gene. Trimming pared 0 bases from V and 0 bases from J, leaving 12 bases between. The CDR3 region has the DNA TGTGCCAGCAGCCAAGATGCGGCTAGCAGCTCCTACGAGCAGTACTTC. It encodes CASSQDAASSSYEQYF.

The V gene is TRBV11-3, the J gene TRBJ2-1, with a tentative D call TRBD1 (6 bases). The V gene's germline CDR1 is SGHNT and CDR2 YENEEA. Trimming stripped 1 base from V and 7 bases from J, with 14 bases between. CDR3 length: 15 amino acids. In DNA form, the CDR3 reads TGTGCCAGCAGCTTAGGGGGACATTCCAGGAATGAGCAGTTCTTC. Its protein product is CASSLGGHSRNEQFF.

The chain has TRBV20-1 and TRBJ2-3; perhaps TRBD2 as D (5 bases). There are 11 residues in the CDR3. Per the germline V gene, CDR1 is DFQATT and CDR2 is SNEGSKA (reference sequence). V lost 6 bases, J lost 5 bases, and 9 bases lay in between. DNA of the CDR3: TGCAGTGCCATCAGCGGAGATACGCAGTATTTT. This gives the protein CSAISGDTQYF.

Many counts were recorded for this clone. The J gene is TRBJ2-7, the V gene TRBV9; D is possibly TRBD2 (6 bases). Germline CDR1 is SGDLS and CDR2 is YYNGEE. This CDR3 has 16 residues. Trimming took off 4 bases at V and 0 bases at J, with 17 bases between the two ends. DNA for the CDR3: TGTGCCAGCAGCTCCTTCGGGGGAGGTAGCTCCTACGAGCAGTACTTC. Translation: CASSSFGGGSSYEQYF.

The chain combines TRBV28 with TRBJ2-7; 8 bases are a match to TRBD1. The CDR3 covers 13 residues. Germline CDR1 reads MDHEN; CDR2 reads SYDVKM. J was trimmed by 2 bases and V by 6 bases; bases with no gene match: 3. CDR3 DNA sequence: TGTGCCAGCAGCGGGGACAGGACCTACGAGCAGTACTTC. The encoded protein is CASSGDRTYEQYF.

The gene calls are TRBV9 and TRBJ1-2, with 7 positions matching TRBD1. Germline V gives CDR1 SGDLS, CDR2 YYNGEE. This CDR3 is 13 amino acids long. The V and J ends lost 3 bases and 4 bases, in that order; junction bases with no gene match: 3. For the CDR3, the DNA is TGTGCCAGCAGCGAGGGGGACAGCTATGGCTACACCTTC. Translation: CASSEGDSYGYTF.

The V and J genes are TRBV7-2 and TRBJ2-1; 13 bases are shared with TRBD2. Germline assignment: CDR1 SGHTA and CDR2 FQGNSA. Trimming removed 4 bases from V and 13 bases from J; junction bases left unmatched: 7. CDR3 length equals 14 residues. The CDR3 protein is CASSYRTSGSTQFF. CDR3 DNA sequence: TGTGCCAGCAGCTACCGGACTAGCGGGAGTACTCAGTTCTTC. Filled out from reference TRBV7-2 and TRBJ2-1, the complete variable domain reads GAGVSQSPSNKVTEKGKDVELRCDPISGHTALYWYRQSLGQGLEFLIYFQGNSAPDKSGLPSDRFSAERTGGSVSTLTIQRTQQEDSAVYLCASSYRTSGSTQFFGPGTRLTVL.

V and J are TRBV2 and TRBJ2-7; D may be TRBD1 (6 bases). The CDR3 loop spans 14 amino acids. Germline V lookup: CDR1 SNHLY, CDR2 FYNNEI. The V and J ends lost 8 bases and 2 bases respectively, with 16 bases between them. CDR3 bases: TGTGCCAGCTTCCGGGACAACTCCCCCTACGAGCAGTACTTC. Translation: CASFRDNSPYEQYF.